The following is a T cell receptor (beta chain) sequence with its context. The data belong to a study of blood T cell repertoires in COVID-19. Study at large: In each case, the material was cDNA or gDNA derived from T cells, B-cell-depleted T cells, or PBMCs.

Authors' analysis steps: Reference gene primer amplification gave estimated nucleated cell counts. The assay was immunoSEQ multiplex PCR, and TCRdb's table has in-frame clones only and misses some. V, J and clone size are taken as reported in that table, and D and trimming were inferred from the DNA itself. The profile covers some 500,000 clones, with around 87% appearing a single time and approximately 2% taken by the ten largest. This CDR3 has 14 residues. The germline V and J ends were trimmed by 3 bases and 2 bases, with 11 bases remaining between them. Looked up from germline, CDR1 is LNHDA and CDR2 is SQIVND (reference sequence). In Cohort 3, a recovered donor had either two negative PCRs, clearance, or symptom resolution.

This receptor was identified in a woman aged 40 to 50 who had recovered from COVID-19. Sequencing was carried out using PBMCs or T cells enriched from blood (not recorded which). The chain is built from TRBV19 and TRBJ2-7; D may be TRBD1 (5 bases). The CDR3 region is CASSISATAYEQYF. CDR3 coding DNA: TGTGCCAGTAGTATTTCGGCGACAGCCTACGAGCAGTACTTC. Looking up the rest from reference TRBV19 and TRBJ2-7 gives the full variable domain: DGGITQSPKYLFRKEGQNVTLSCEQNLNHDAMYWYRQDPGQGLRLIYYSQIVNDFQKGDIAEGYSVSREKKESFPLTVTSAQKNPTAFYLCASSISATAYEQYFGPGTRLTVT.